This T cell receptor (beta chain) was profiled in a study of identical twins. TCRdb ran MiXCR on the 5' RACE reads and lists one entry per CDR3 protein. The data hold about 530,000 distinct CDR3 sequences, with 12% to 15% observed a single time. This clonotype was counted between two and nine times. The CDR3 extends over 16 amino acids. J was trimmed by 5 bases and V by 1 base; bases with no gene match: 4. Germline CDR1 and CDR2: SGHDN and FVKESK. These same data were also listed under a study on yellow fever vaccine responses in identical twins.

The sequence derives from a woman under 30 in good health. The sequencing sample was made of CD4+ T cells sorted from blood. V usage is TRBV14 and J usage is TRBJ2-1, with TRBD2 identical over 11 bases. CDR3 sequence: CASSQVASGRHNEQFF. CDR3 DNA sequence: TGTGCCAGCAGCCAAGTGGCTAGCGGGAGGCACAATGAGCAGTTCTTC.